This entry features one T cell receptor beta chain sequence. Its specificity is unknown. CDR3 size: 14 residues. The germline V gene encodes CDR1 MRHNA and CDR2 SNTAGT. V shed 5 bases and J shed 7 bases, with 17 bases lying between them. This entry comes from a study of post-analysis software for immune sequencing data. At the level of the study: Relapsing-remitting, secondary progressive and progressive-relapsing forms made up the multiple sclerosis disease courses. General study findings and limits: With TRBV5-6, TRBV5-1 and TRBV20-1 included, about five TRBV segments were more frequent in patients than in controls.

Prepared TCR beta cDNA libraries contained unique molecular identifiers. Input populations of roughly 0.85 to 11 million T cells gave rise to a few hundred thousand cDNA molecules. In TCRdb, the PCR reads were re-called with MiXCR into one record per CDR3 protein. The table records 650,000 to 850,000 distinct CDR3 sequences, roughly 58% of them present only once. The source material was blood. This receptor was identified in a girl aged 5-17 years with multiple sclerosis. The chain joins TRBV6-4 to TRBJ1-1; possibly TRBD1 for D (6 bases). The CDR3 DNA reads TGTGCCAGCAGTCTACGGCAGGGGTGGGGTGAAGCTTTCTTT. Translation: CASSLRQGWGEAFF.